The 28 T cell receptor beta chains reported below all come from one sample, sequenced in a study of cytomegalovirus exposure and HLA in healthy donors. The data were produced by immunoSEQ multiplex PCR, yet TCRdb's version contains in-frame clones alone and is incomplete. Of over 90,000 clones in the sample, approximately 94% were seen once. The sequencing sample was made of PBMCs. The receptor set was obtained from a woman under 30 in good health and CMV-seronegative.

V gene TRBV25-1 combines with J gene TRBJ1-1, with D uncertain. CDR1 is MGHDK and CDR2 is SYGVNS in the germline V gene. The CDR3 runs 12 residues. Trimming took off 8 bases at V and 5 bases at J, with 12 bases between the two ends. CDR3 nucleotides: TGTGCCAGCGGCTATTCGGGGACTGAAGCTTTCTTT. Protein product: CASGYSGTEAFF.

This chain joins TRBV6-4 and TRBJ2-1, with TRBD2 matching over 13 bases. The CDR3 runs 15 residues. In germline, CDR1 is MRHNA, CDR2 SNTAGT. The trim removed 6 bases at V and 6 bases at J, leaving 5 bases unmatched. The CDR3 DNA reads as TGTGCCAGCAGCCCGACTAGCGGGGGGCCCAATGAGCAGTTCTTC. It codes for CASSPTSGGPNEQFF.

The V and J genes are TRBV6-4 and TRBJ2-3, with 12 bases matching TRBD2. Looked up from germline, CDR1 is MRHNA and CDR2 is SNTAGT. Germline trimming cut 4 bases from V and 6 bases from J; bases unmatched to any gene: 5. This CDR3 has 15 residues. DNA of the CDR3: TGTGCCAGCAGTGCAACTAGCGGGGGGAGCGATACGCAGTATTTT. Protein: CASSATSGGSDTQYF.

The CDR3 region has the DNA TGTGCCAGCTCACCGCGACAGGGGGAGACCCAGTACTTC. Amino acid sequence: CASSPRQGETQYF. The gene calls are TRBV18 and TRBJ2-5; 8 positions match TRBD1. In germline, CDR1 is KGHSH, CDR2 LQKENI. The CDR3 length is 13 residues. J was trimmed by 5 bases and V by 3 bases; bases with no gene match: 2.

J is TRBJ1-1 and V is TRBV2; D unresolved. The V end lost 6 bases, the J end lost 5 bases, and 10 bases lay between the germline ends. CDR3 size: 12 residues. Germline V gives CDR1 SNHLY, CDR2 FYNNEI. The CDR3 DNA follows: TGTGCCAGCAGCCCGGCGGTTACTGAAGCTTTCTTT. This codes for CASSPAVTEAFF.

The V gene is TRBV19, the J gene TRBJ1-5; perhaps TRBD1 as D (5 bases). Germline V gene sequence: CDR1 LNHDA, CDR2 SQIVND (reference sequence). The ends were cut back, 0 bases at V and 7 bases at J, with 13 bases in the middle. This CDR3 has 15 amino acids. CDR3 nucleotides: TGTGCCAGTAGTATAGAGGGGGGGATCGGGCAGCCCCAGCATTTT. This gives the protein CASSIEGGIGQPQHF. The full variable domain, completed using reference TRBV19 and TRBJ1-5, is DGGITQSPKYLFRKEGQNVTLSCEQNLNHDAMYWYRQDPGQGLRLIYYSQIVNDFQKGDIAEGYSVSREKKESFPLTVTSAQKNPTAFYLCASSIEGGIGQPQHFGDGTRLSIL.

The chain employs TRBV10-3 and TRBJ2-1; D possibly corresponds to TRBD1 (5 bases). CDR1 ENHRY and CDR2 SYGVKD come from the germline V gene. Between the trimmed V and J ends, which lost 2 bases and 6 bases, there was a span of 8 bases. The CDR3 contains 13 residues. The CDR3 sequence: CAISEGQGNEQFF. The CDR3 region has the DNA TGTGCCATCAGTGAGGGCCAGGGCAATGAGCAGTTCTTC.

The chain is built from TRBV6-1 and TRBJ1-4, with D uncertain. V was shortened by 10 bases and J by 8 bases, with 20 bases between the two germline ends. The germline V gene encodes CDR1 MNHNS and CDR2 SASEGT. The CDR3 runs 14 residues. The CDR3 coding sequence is TGTGCCACCCAACAATATGGTGTCCAGGAAAAACTGTTTTTT. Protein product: CATQQYGVQEKLFF.

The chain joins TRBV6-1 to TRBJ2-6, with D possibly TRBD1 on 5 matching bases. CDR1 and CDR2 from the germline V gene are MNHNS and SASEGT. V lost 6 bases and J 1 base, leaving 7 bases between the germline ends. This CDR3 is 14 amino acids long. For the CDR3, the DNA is TGTGCCAGCAGCTCAGGGTCTGGGGCCAACGTCCTGACTTTC. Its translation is CASSSGSGANVLTF.

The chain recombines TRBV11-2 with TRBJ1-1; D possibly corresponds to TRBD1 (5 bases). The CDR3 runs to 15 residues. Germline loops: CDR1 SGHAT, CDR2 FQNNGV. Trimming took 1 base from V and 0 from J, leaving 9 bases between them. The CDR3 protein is CASSLGGPMNTEAFF. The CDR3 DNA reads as TGTGCCAGCAGCTTAGGGGGCCCGATGAACACTGAAGCTTTCTTT.

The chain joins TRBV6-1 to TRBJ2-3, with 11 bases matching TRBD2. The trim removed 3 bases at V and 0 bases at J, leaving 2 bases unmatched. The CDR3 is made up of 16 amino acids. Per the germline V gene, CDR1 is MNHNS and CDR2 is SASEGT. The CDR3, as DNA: TGTGCCAGCAGTGAGACTAGCGGGGCTAGCACAGATACGCAGTATTTT. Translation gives CASSETSGASTDTQYF.

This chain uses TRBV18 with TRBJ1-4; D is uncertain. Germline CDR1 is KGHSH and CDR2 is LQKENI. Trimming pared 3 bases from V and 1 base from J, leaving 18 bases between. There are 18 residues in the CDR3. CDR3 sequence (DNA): TGTGCCAGCTCACCCACACCAGACCACTCGGGAACTAATGAAAAACTGTTTTTT. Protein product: CASSPTPDHSGTNEKLFF.

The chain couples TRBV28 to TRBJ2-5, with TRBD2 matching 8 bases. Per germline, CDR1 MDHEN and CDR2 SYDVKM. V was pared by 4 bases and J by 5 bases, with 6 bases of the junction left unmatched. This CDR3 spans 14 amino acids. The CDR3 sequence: CASSYPPSGETQYF. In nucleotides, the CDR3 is TGTGCCAGCAGTTACCCTCCTAGCGGGGAGACCCAGTACTTC.

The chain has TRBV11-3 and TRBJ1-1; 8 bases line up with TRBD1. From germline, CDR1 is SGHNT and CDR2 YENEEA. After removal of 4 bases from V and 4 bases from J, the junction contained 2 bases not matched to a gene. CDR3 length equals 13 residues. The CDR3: CASSSDRATEAFF. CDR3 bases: TGTGCCAGCAGCTCGGACAGGGCCACTGAAGCTTTCTTT.

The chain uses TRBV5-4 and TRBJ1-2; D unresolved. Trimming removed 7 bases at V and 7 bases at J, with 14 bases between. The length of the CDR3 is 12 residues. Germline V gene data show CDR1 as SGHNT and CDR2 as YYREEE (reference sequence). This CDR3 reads CASFSYSAGYTF. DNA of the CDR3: TGTGCCAGCTTTTCATACAGTGCTGGCTACACCTTC.

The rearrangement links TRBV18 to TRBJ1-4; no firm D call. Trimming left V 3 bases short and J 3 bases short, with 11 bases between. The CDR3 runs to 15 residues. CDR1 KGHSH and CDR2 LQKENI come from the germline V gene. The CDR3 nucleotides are TGTGCCAGCTCACCTAGAAGGGAGGCTAATGAAAAACTGTTTTTT. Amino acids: CASSPRREANEKLFF. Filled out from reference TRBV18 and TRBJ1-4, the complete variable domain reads NAGVMQNPRHLVRRRGQEARLRCSPMKGHSHVYWYRQLPEEGLKFMVYLQKENIIDESGMPKERFSAEFPKEGPSILRIQQVVRGDSAAYFCASSPRREANEKLFFGSGTQLSVL.

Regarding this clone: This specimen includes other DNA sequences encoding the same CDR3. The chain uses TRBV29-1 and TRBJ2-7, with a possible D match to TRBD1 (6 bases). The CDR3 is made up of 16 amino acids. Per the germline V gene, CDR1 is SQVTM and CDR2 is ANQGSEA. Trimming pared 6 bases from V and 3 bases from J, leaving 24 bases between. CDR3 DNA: TGCAGCGTCTCCTCAAAGGGCTCCAGGGGCCACTACGAGCAGTACTTC. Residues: CSVSSKGSRGHYEQYF.

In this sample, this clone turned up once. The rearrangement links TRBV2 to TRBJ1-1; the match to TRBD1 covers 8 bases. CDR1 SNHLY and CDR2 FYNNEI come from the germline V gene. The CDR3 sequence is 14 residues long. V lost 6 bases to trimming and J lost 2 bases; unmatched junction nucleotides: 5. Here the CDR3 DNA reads TGTGCCAGCAGCCCGCAGGGGGCAAACACTGAAGCTTTCTTT. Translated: CASSPQGANTEAFF.

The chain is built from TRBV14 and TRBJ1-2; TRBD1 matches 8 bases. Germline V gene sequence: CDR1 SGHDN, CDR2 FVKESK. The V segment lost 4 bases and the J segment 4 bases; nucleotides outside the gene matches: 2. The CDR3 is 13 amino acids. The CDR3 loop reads CASSPTGAYGYTF. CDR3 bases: TGTGCCAGCAGCCCGACAGGGGCCTATGGCTACACCTTC.

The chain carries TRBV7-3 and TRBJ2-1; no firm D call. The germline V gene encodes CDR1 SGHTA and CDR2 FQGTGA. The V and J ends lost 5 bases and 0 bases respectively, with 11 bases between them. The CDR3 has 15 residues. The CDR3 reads CASSQDSSSYNEQFF. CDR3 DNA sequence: TGTGCCAGCAGCCAAGACTCGAGCTCCTACAATGAGCAGTTCTTC.

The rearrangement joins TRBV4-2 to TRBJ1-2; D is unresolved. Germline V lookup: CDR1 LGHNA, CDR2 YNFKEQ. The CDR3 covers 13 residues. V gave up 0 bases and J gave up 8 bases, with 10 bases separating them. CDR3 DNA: TGTGCCAGCAGCCAAGATCCGGCCGGGGGCTACACCTTC. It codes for CASSQDPAGGYTF.

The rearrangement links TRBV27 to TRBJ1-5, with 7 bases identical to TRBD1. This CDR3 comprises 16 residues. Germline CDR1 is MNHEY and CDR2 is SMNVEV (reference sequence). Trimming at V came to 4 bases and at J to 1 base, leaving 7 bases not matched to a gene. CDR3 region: CASSSGGTVSNQPQHF. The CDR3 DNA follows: TGTGCCAGCAGTTCCGGCGGGACAGTAAGCAATCAGCCCCAGCATTTT.

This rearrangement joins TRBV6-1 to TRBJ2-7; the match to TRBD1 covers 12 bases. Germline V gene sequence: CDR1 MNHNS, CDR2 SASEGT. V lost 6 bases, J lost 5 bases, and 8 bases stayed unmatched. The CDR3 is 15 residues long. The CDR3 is CASRPPGQGAHEQYF. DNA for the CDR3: TGTGCCAGCAGGCCCCCGGGACAGGGGGCCCACGAGCAGTACTTC.

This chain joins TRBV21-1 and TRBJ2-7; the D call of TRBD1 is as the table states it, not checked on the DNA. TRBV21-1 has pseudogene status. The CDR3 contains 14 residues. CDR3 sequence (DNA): TGTGCCAGCAGCAAAGACAGGGGGCGGGATGAGCAGTACTTC. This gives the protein CASSKDRGRDEQYF.

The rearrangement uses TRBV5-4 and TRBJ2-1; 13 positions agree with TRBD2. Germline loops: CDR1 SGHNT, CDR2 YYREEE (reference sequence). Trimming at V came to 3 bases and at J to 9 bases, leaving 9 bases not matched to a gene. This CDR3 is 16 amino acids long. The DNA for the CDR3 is TGTGCCAGCAGCTCAAGGACTAGCGGGAGCCAGATTGAGCAGTTCTTC. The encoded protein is CASSSRTSGSQIEQFF.

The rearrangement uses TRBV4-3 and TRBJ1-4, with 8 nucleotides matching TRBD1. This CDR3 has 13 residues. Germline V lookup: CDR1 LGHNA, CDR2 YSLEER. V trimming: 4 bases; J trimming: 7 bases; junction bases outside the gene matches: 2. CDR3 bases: TGCGCCAGCAGCCGAGACAGGGGTGAAAAACTGTTTTTT. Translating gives CASSRDRGEKLFF.

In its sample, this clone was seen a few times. The DNA of the CDR3 is TGTGCCAGCAGGGACAGGGGGAATTCACCCCTCCACTTT. Protein: CASRDRGNSPLHF. V usage is TRBV7-9 and J usage is TRBJ1-6, with 10 bases lining up with TRBD1. This CDR3 is built from 13 residues. CDR1 is SEHNR, CDR2 FQNEAQ, per germline (reference sequence). Trimming took 6 bases from V and 7 from J; bases not matched to a gene: 0.

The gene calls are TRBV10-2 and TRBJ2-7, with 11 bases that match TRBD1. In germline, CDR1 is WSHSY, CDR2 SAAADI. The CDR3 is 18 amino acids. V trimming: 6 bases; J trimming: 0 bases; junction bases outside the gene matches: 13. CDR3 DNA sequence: TGCGCCAGCAGAAGTCGGACAGGGGGCTCCTTGAGCTCCTACGAGCAGTACTTC. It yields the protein CASRSRTGGSLSSYEQYF.